A selection of T cell receptor beta chains follows, all from one sample in a study of T cell responses to AZD1222 COVID-19 vaccine. The repertoire was sequenced with immunoSEQ multiplex PCR; TCRdb's copy has only in-frame clones and lacks some. This table holds fewer than 200,000 clones, 92% found once. The sequences come from peripheral blood, collected on day 0 of MenACWY control vaccination. The receptors derive from an adult in good health. Each CDR3 is given with its conserved first and last residue. The order of the fields is J gene, clone size, V gene, D gene, CDR3 protein, CDR3 DNA. The D gene is left open where the match is weak. For some rows the clone size is stated as once, few or many, or as a class when expanded; others skip it.

j_gene: TRBJ2-5; abundance: NA; v_gene: TRBV7-2; d_gene: NA; CDR3aa: CASSPRDNQETQYF; CDR3nt: TGTGCCAGCAGCCCCCGGGACAACCAAGAGACCCAGTACTTC
j_gene: TRBJ1-2; abundance: NA; v_gene: TRBV14; d_gene: TRBD1; CDR3aa: CASSWDSNYGYTF; CDR3nt: TGTGCCAGCAGCTGGGACAGCAACTATGGCTACACCTTC
j_gene: TRBJ2-1; abundance: NA; v_gene: TRBV14; d_gene: TRBD2; CDR3aa: CASSSPSGSSYNEQFF; CDR3nt: TGTGCCAGCAGCTCCCCTAGCGGGAGTTCCTACAATGAGCAGTTCTTC
j_gene: TRBJ2-3; abundance: NA; v_gene: TRBV24-1; d_gene: TRBD2; CDR3aa: CATSEGLAGLTDTQYF; CDR3nt: TGTGCCACCAGTGAGGGGTTAGCGGGTTTAACAGATACGCAGTATTTT
j_gene: TRBJ2-1; abundance: NA; v_gene: TRBV11-3; d_gene: TRBD2; CDR3aa: CASSLVSSGLAAYNEQFF; CDR3nt: TGTGCCAGCAGCTTAGTGAGTAGTGGGCTAGCGGCCTACAATGAGCAGTTCTTC
j_gene: TRBJ2-7; abundance: NA; v_gene: TRBV7-6; d_gene: NA; CDR3aa: CASSLDNEQYF; CDR3nt: TGTGCCAGCAGCTTAGACAACGAGCAGTACTTC
j_gene: TRBJ2-7; abundance: NA; v_gene: TRBV7-2; d_gene: TRBD2; CDR3aa: CASSLARGSYEQYF; CDR3nt: TGTGCCAGCAGCTTAGCGCGGGGGTCCTACGAGCAGTACTTC
j_gene: TRBJ2-7; abundance: NA; v_gene: TRBV7-2; d_gene: TRBD2; CDR3aa: CASSWGGPEQYF; CDR3nt: TGTGCCAGCAGCTGGGGGGGTCCCGAGCAGTACTTC
j_gene: TRBJ2-3; abundance: once; v_gene: TRBV30; d_gene: NA; CDR3aa: CAWSSVGVPGRGKDTQYF; CDR3nt: TGTGCCTGGAGTTCCGTAGGTGTACCGGGAAGGGGGAAGGATACGCAGTATTTT
j_gene: TRBJ1-4; abundance: NA; v_gene: TRBV5-8; d_gene: TRBD1; CDR3aa: CASSPLGQGGEKLFF; CDR3nt: TGTGCCAGCAGCCCCCTGGGACAGGGTGGAGAAAAACTGTTTTTT
j_gene: TRBJ2-2; abundance: NA; v_gene: TRBV5-4; d_gene: NA; CDR3aa: CASSSLLNTGELFF; CDR3nt: TGTGCCAGCAGCTCCCTCCTAAACACCGGGGAGCTGTTTTTT
j_gene: TRBJ1-2; abundance: NA; v_gene: TRBV7-3; d_gene: NA; CDR3aa: CASSLNPSTVANYGYTF; CDR3nt: TGTGCCAGCAGCTTAAACCCATCGACAGTCGCTAACTATGGCTACACCTTC
j_gene: TRBJ2-2; abundance: NA; v_gene: TRBV7-2; d_gene: NA; CDR3aa: CASSLDSGGSGELFF; CDR3nt: TGTGCCAGCAGCTTAGATTCGGGGGGCTCCGGGGAGCTGTTTTTT
j_gene: TRBJ2-6; abundance: once; v_gene: TRBV7-2; d_gene: NA; CDR3aa: CASSLGVPGANVLTF; CDR3nt: TGTGCCAGCAGCTTAGGGGTTCCTGGGGCCAACGTCCTGACTTTC
j_gene: TRBJ2-5; abundance: once; v_gene: TRBV20-1; d_gene: NA; CDR3aa: CSGGDQETQYF; CDR3nt: TGCAGTGGCGGGGACCAAGAGACCCAGTACTTC
j_gene: TRBJ1-6; abundance: once; v_gene: TRBV11-3; d_gene: NA; CDR3aa: CASSSGQQAHNSPLHF; CDR3nt: TGTGCCAGCAGCTCCGGACAGCAAGCTCATAATTCACCCCTCCACTTT
j_gene: TRBJ1-2; abundance: few; v_gene: TRBV30; d_gene: TRBD1; CDR3aa: CAWSVQMGTGARGYTF; CDR3nt: TGTGCCTGGAGTGTACAGATGGGGACAGGGGCTCGGGGCTACACCTTC
j_gene: TRBJ1-5; abundance: NA; v_gene: TRBV28; d_gene: NA; CDR3aa: CAARRENQPQHF; CDR3nt: TGTGCCGCACGGCGGGAGAATCAGCCCCAGCATTTT
j_gene: TRBJ1-3; abundance: NA; v_gene: TRBV6-6; d_gene: TRBD1; CDR3aa: CASSYNDRGGNTIYF; CDR3nt: TGTGCCAGCAGTTACAACGACAGGGGTGGAAACACCATATATTTT
j_gene: TRBJ2-7; abundance: NA; v_gene: TRBV28; d_gene: TRBD1; CDR3aa: CATRTGSYEQYF; CDR3nt: TGTGCCACCAGGACAGGTTCCTACGAGCAGTACTTC
j_gene: TRBJ1-3; abundance: NA; v_gene: TRBV28; d_gene: NA; CDR3aa: CASSPGGNTIYF; CDR3nt: TGTGCCAGCAGTCCTGGAGGAAACACCATATATTTT
j_gene: TRBJ2-3; abundance: NA; v_gene: TRBV5-1; d_gene: NA; CDR3aa: CASSLYSSSSTDTQYF; CDR3nt: TGCGCCAGCAGCTTGTACAGCTCCTCTAGCACAGATACGCAGTATTTT
j_gene: TRBJ1-4; abundance: NA; v_gene: TRBV30; d_gene: NA; CDR3aa: CAWSTPDSNEKLFF; CDR3nt: TGTGCCTGGAGTACCCCGGACAGTAATGAAAAACTGTTTTTT
j_gene: TRBJ2-7; abundance: NA; v_gene: TRBV10-3; d_gene: TRBD2; CDR3aa: CAISDFEKRETSYEQYF; CDR3nt: TGTGCCATCAGTGATTTCGAGAAGCGGGAGACTTCCTACGAGCAGTACTTC
j_gene: TRBJ2-7; abundance: NA; v_gene: TRBV19; d_gene: NA; CDR3aa: CASSPYLGGDYEQYF; CDR3nt: TGTGCCAGTAGTCCATACCTGGGTGGGGACTACGAGCAGTACTTC
j_gene: TRBJ1-4; abundance: NA; v_gene: TRBV28; d_gene: NA; CDR3aa: CASSDSRVDEKLFF; CDR3nt: TGTGCCAGCAGCGACTCGAGAGTAGATGAAAAACTGTTTTTT
j_gene: TRBJ2-1; abundance: NA; v_gene: TRBV28; d_gene: TRBD2; CDR3aa: CASSGGLAFGSYNEQFF; CDR3nt: TGTGCCAGCAGTGGGGGACTAGCATTTGGCTCCTACAATGAGCAGTTCTTC
j_gene: TRBJ1-4; abundance: NA; v_gene: TRBV19; d_gene: NA; CDR3aa: CASSIGAVGATNEKLFF; CDR3nt: TGTGCCAGTAGTATAGGGGCGGTCGGGGCAACTAATGAAAAACTGTTTTTT